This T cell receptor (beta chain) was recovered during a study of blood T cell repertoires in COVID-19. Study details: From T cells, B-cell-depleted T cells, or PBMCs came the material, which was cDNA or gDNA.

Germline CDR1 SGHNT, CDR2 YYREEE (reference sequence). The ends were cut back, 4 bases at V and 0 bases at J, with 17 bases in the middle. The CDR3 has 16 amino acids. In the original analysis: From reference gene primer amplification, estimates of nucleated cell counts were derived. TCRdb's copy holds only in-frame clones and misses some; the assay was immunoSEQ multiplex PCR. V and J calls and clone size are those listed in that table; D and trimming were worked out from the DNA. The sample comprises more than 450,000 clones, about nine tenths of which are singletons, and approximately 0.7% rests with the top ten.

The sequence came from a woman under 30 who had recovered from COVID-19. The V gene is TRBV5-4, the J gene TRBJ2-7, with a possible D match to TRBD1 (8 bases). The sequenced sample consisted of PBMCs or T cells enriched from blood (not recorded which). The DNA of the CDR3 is TGTGCCAGCAGCCTGGGGGGGGACAGGAGCTCCTACGAGCAGTACTTC. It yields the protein CASSLGGDRSSYEQYF.